This passage covers 19 T cell receptor beta chains from one sample sequenced in a study of cytomegalovirus exposure and HLA in healthy donors. The PCR ran on 60 Vbeta and 13 Jbeta primers. Produced via immunoSEQ multiplex PCR; TCRdb's table is partial and in-frame only. Of just over 25,000 clones listed, roughly 68% were seen once; the top ten hold 4% to 5.5%. Material: PBMCs. The receptor set was obtained from a woman in her forties or fifties in good health and CMV-seronegative.

The V call is TRBV2, the J call TRBJ1-5; no clear D gene. The CDR3 is 15 residues long. V lost 2 bases, J lost 6 bases, and 14 bases lay in between. Germline loops: CDR1 SNHLY, CDR2 FYNNEI. The CDR3 is CASSENVLGAQPQHF. CDR3 DNA: TGTGCCAGCAGTGAAAATGTATTAGGAGCTCAGCCCCAGCATTTT.

This clone came up a few times. The rearrangement links TRBV5-6 to TRBJ1-1; no firm D call. The CDR3 runs 14 residues. V gave up 0 bases and J gave up 1 base, with 7 bases separating them. Germline V lookup: CDR1 SGHDT, CDR2 YYEEEE. The CDR3 coding sequence is TGTGCCAGCAGCTTGGGGGCCTGGAACACTGAAGCTTTCTTT. Encoded protein: CASSLGAWNTEAFF.

The chain has TRBV4-1 and TRBJ2-7; tentatively, D is TRBD1 (6 bases). Trimming removed 5 bases from V and 5 bases from J, with 19 bases in between. Germline CDR1 MGHRA, CDR2 YSYEKL. The CDR3 runs 15 residues. This chain's CDR3 is CASSYRSGAQNEQYF. Here the CDR3 DNA reads TGCGCCAGCAGCTATCGATCAGGGGCTCAAAACGAGCAGTACTTC.

The gene calls are TRBV2 and TRBJ1-1; D is possibly TRBD1 (6 bases). From germline, CDR1 is SNHLY and CDR2 FYNNEI. CDR3 length: 15 amino acids. V was trimmed by 5 bases and J by 1 base, leaving 14 bases between them. The CDR3 region is CASSRPWTENTEAFF. The CDR3 DNA reads as TGTGCCAGCAGTCGGCCATGGACAGAGAACACTGAAGCTTTCTTT. Using reference TRBV2 and TRBJ1-1 for the parts outside the CDR3, the full variable domain is EPEVTQTPSHQVTQMGQEVILRCVPISNHLYFYWYRQILGQKVEFLVSFYNNEISEKSEIFDDQFSVERPDGSNFTLKIRSTKLEDSAMYFCASSRPWTENTEAFFGQGTRLTVV.

The rearrangement links TRBV29-1 to TRBJ1-1, with 10 positions matching TRBD1. Germline loops: CDR1 SQVTM, CDR2 ANQGSEA. Trimming cost V 2 bases and J 6 bases; bases outside gene matches: 9. CDR3 length equals 15 residues. DNA for the CDR3: TGCAGCGTTGAATGGGCCGGGACAGGGGTAGCTGAAGCTTTCTTT. This sequence encodes CSVEWAGTGVAEAFF. Full variable domain (missing parts from reference TRBV29-1 and TRBJ1-1): SAVISQKPSRDICQRGTSLTIQCQVDSQVTMMFWYRQQPGQSLTLIATANQGSEATYESGFVIDKFPISRPNLTFSTLTVSNMSPEDSSIYLCSVEWAGTGVAEAFFGQGTRLTVV.

The chain joins TRBV27 to TRBJ1-4; unclear D gene. The germline V and J ends were trimmed by 3 bases and 14 bases, with 16 bases remaining between them. CDR1 is MNHEY, CDR2 SMNVEV, per germline (reference sequence). The CDR3 extends over 13 amino acids. The CDR3 sequence is CASSLRRGENLFF. The CDR3 DNA sequence: TGTGCCAGCAGTTTGCGCCGGGGTGAGAATCTGTTTTTT.

This clone was observed a handful of times. This sequence joins TRBV2 and TRBJ2-5; TRBD1 agrees at 11 bases. J lost 4 bases, V lost 5 bases, and 6 bases had no gene match. The CDR3 totals 15 residues. Per the germline V gene, CDR1 is SNHLY and CDR2 is FYNNEI. In DNA form, the CDR3 reads TGTGCCAGCAGTTTCTCCGGGACAGGGGGAGAGACCCAGTACTTC. Amino acid sequence: CASSFSGTGGETQYF.

The gene calls are TRBV10-3 and TRBJ1-2, with 8 bases that match TRBD1. The CDR3 is made up of 13 amino acids. In germline, CDR1 is ENHRY, CDR2 SYGVKD. Trimming at V came to 8 bases and at J to 7 bases, leaving 9 bases not matched to a gene. DNA for the CDR3: TGTGCCATCGGGACAGGAACCTCGGCTGGCTACACCTTC. This codes for CAIGTGTSAGYTF.

This chain links TRBV2 with TRBJ2-3, with 12 bases lining up with TRBD2. The CDR3 is made up of 16 amino acids. With 4 bases clipped from V and 4 bases from J, the junction kept 6 bases outside the gene matches. CDR1 is SNHLY and CDR2 is FYNNEI in the germline V gene. This CDR3 is CASSGTSGGLSDTQYF. The CDR3 DNA reads TGTGCCAGCAGTGGAACTAGCGGGGGGTTATCAGATACGCAGTATTTT.

V is TRBV2 and J is TRBJ2-6; TRBD1 matches at 7 bases. Germline V gene lookup returns CDR1 SNHLY and CDR2 FYNNEI. The J segment lost 9 bases and the V segment lost 0 bases, leaving 8 bases of the junction unmatched. This CDR3 has 16 residues. For the CDR3, the DNA is TGTGCCAGCAGTGAAGCAAAGACAGGGTATCACAACGTCCTGACTTTC. Translated: CASSEAKTGYHNVLTF.

V is TRBV11-2 and J is TRBJ1-1; D may be TRBD1 (6 bases). Trimming pared 3 bases from V and 0 bases from J, leaving 11 bases between. The germline CDR1 and CDR2 sequences are SGHAT and FQNNGV. This CDR3 is built from 15 residues. For the CDR3, the DNA is TGTGCCAGCAGCTTTAAGTCAGGGGTGAACACTGAAGCTTTCTTT. Translated: CASSFKSGVNTEAFF.

This clone was counted only a few times. The chain couples TRBV5-1 to TRBJ2-5, with 8 bases aligning to TRBD1. CDR1 is SGHRS, CDR2 YFSETQ, per germline. The CDR3 runs to 14 residues. The V and J ends lost 4 bases and 4 bases, in that order; junction bases with no gene match: 6. The CDR3 DNA sequence: TGCGCCAGCAGCCCGGGACAGGTCCTAGAGACCCAGTACTTC. Protein: CASSPGQVLETQYF.

The rearrangement links TRBV7-2 to TRBJ2-7; 12 positions match TRBD2. The CDR3 runs to 15 residues. Germline trimming cut 1 base from V and 5 bases from J; bases unmatched to any gene: 3. Germline V gives CDR1 SGHTA, CDR2 FQGNSA. The CDR3 protein is CASSLEGLAGNEQYF. The CDR3 DNA reads as TGTGCCAGCAGCTTAGAAGGACTAGCGGGGAACGAGCAGTACTTC.

The chain is built from TRBV29-1 and TRBJ1-2, with 9 bases that match TRBD1. The trim removed 7 bases at V and 11 bases at J, leaving 20 bases unmatched. Looked up from germline, CDR1 is SQVTM and CDR2 is ANQGSEA. This CDR3 has 15 amino acids. The CDR3 nucleotides are TGCAGCGCGAACCGATTTGGACAGACCGGACAGGGGTACACCTTC. It specifies CSANRFGQTGQGYTF.

The rearrangement uses TRBV6-1 and TRBJ2-1; D gene ambiguous. V dropped 1 base and J dropped 2 bases, with 6 bases sitting between them. CDR1 and CDR2 (germline): MNHNS, SASEGT. The CDR3 has 14 amino acids. CDR3 sequence (DNA): TGTGCCAGCAGTGAAGTTAGAACCTACAATGAGCAGTTCTTC. Translation: CASSEVRTYNEQFF.

This chain uses TRBV7-6 with TRBJ1-2; D might be TRBD1 (6 bases). From germline, CDR1 is SGHVS and CDR2 FNYEAQ. CDR3 size: 15 residues. V was clipped by 4 bases and J by 4 bases, with 16 bases between them. For the CDR3, the DNA is TGTGCCAGCAGCTCCGAGGTGGGACAAACCTATGGCTACACCTTC. Encoded protein: CASSSEVGQTYGYTF.

The table lists this clone with a few counts. The gene calls are TRBV29-1 and TRBJ2-7; D unresolved. CDR3 length: 12 residues. Trimming pared 7 bases from V and 4 bases from J, leaving 14 bases between. Germline V gives CDR1 SQVTM, CDR2 ANQGSEA. The CDR3 bases are TGCAGCGCTCGAAGAAACGGGTACGAGCAGTACTTC. Translation: CSARRNGYEQYF.

The gene calls are TRBV12-5 and TRBJ1-5; the match to TRBD1 covers 9 bases. The V and J ends lost 5 bases and 4 bases, in that order; junction bases with no gene match: 6. From germline, CDR1 is LGHNT and CDR2 FRNRAP. The CDR3 sequence is 15 residues long. CDR3 in DNA: TGTGCTAGTGGTACCGGACAGGGGATTAATCAGCCCCAGCATTTT. This codes for CASGTGQGINQPQHF.

The J gene is TRBJ2-7, the V gene TRBV7-9; 11 nucleotides align to TRBD2. V gave up 8 bases and J gave up 2 bases; unmatched junction bases: 2. CDR3 length: 13 residues. Germline V gene data show CDR1 as SEHNR and CDR2 as FQNEAQ (reference sequence). The CDR3 loop is CASDSGGAYEQYF. For the CDR3, the DNA is TGTGCCAGCGATAGCGGGGGGGCCTACGAGCAGTACTTC.